This T cell receptor (beta chain) comes out of a study of cytomegalovirus exposure and HLA in healthy donors. The wider study: Among the approximately 410 genotyped donors, around 81% were placed in the Caucasian-associated ancestry cluster. Study-wide results and limits: In vitro work confirmed that a few CMV-associated chains recognize CMV antigens. The classifier reportedly diagnosed cytomegalovirus status with high specificity and sensitivity.

As regards this clone: The antigen is undetermined.

Germline CDR1 SNHLY, CDR2 FYNNEI. The CDR3 extends over 16 amino acids. The ends were cut back, 6 bases at V and 7 bases at J, with 19 bases in the middle. The study ran its PCR with 60 Vbeta and 13 Jbeta primers. Assay: immunoSEQ multiplex PCR; the TCRdb copy retains only in-frame clones and omits some. The sample records 160,000 or so clones, approximately 79% being singletons. The sequence came from a woman between 35 and 50 years old in good health and CMV-seronegative. The chain couples TRBV2 to TRBJ1-6; tentatively, D is TRBD1 (6 bases). Sequenced: PBMCs. The CDR3 coding sequence is TGTGCCAGCAGCCCCGGGGGGCGCGGGTGGAATTCACCCCTCCACTTT. Its translation: CASSPGGRGWNSPLHF.